Listed here are 26 T cell receptor beta chains from one sample, sequenced in a study of regulatory T cells in long-lasting Graves disease. The time point here: newly diagnosed GD, antithyroid drugs for less than 3 months. Isolated PBMC RNA provided the starting material for the TCR library. CDR3-region Arm-PCR and iRepertoire HTBI primers produced the TCR beta libraries. TCRdb ran MiXCR on the multiplex PCR reads and lists one entry per CDR3 protein. In the table there are 350,000 to 550,000 distinct CDR3 sequences, about a sixth of which are singletons. The same specimen was also included in a second study, on T cells in Graves' hyperthyroidism and ophthalmopathy.

This specimen consisted of peripheral blood mononuclear cells (PBMCs), obtained at new diagnosis, from a patient treated with antithyroid drugs. These receptors were taken from a woman aged 18-29 years with Graves disease.

This clonotype was seen repeatedly, ten times or more. This sequence joins TRBV3-1 and TRBJ2-5, with D perhaps assigned TRBD1 or TRBD2 (5 bases each). CDR3 length: 17 residues. Trimming cost V 0 bases and J 0 bases, with 14 bases left between them. Germline CDR1 LGHDT, CDR2 YNNKEL (reference sequence). The CDR3 loop is CASSQDRGAAYQETQYF. CDR3 nucleotide sequence: TGTGCCAGCAGCCAAGATCGAGGGGCAGCTTACCAAGAGACCCAGTACTTC.

DNA for the CDR3: TGTGCCAGTAGTATGATGGTGGGCTACGAGCAGTACTTC. Its translation is CASSMMVGYEQYF. The chain carries TRBV19 and TRBJ2-7; no firm D call. Trimming took off 3 bases at V and 3 bases at J, with 9 bases between the two ends. In germline, CDR1 is LNHDA, CDR2 SQIVND (reference sequence). The CDR3 has 13 amino acids.

The sample holds many counts of this clonotype. The V and J genes are TRBV6-2 or TRBV6-3 and TRBJ2-7, with D perhaps matching TRBD1 or TRBD2 (5 bases each). V was cut by 1 base and J by 5 bases, with 18 bases left in between. In germline, CDR1 is MNHEY, CDR2 SVGEGT. There are 16 residues in the CDR3. The CDR3 region is CASSYWAGTVTNEQYF. In nucleotides, the CDR3 is TGTGCCAGCAGTTACTGGGCCGGGACCGTAACCAACGAGCAGTACTTC.

The chain recombines TRBV7-9 with TRBJ2-7; 10 nucleotides match TRBD1. The CDR3 length is 14 residues. With 5 bases clipped from V and 7 bases from J, the junction kept 8 bases outside the gene matches. Germline V gene sequence: CDR1 SEHNR, CDR2 FQNEAQ (reference sequence). CDR3 coding DNA: TGTGCCAGCAGCACCGGACAGGGGGACTGGGAGCAGTACTTC. Residues: CASSTGQGDWEQYF.

There are many counts of this clonotype. The V and J genes are TRBV12-3 or TRBV12-4 and TRBJ1-2; D perhaps matches TRBD1 (6 bases). Trimming took 6 bases from V and 8 from J, leaving 22 bases between them. The CDR3 sequence is 15 residues long. CDR3 sequence reads: CASRDSTAAVYGYTF. The CDR3 coding sequence is TGTGCCAGCAGGGACAGCACGGCTGCCGTGTACGGCTACACCTTC.

The chain is built from TRBV4-1 and TRBJ2-2; D gene unclear. CDR1 and CDR2 (germline): MGHRA, YSYEKL. The CDR3 contains 15 residues. Deletions cut 4 bases from V and 1 base from J, with 10 bases between. The DNA for the CDR3 is TGCGCCAGCAGCCTGGTTGTAAAGAACACCGGGGAGCTGTTTTTT. This encodes CASSLVVKNTGELFF.

This clonotype was counted ten times or more. One end of the junction is discordant with germline, which a read error may explain. V usage is TRBV11-3 and J usage is TRBJ2-1; D is perhaps TRBD2 (6 bases). CDR1 is SGHNT and CDR2 is YENEEA in the germline V gene. CDR3 length: 9 residues. CDR3: CAIFLGGIF. CDR3 DNA sequence: TGTGCCATTTTTCTTGGGGGGATCTTC. Together with reference TRBV11-3 and TRBJ2-1, the CDR3 gives the full variable domain: EAGVVQSPRYKIIEKKQPVAFWCNPISGHNTLYWYLQNLGQGPELLIRYENEEAVDDSQLPKDRFSAERLKGVDSTLKIQPAELGDSAVYLCAIFLGGIFGPGTRLTVL.

There are many counts of this clonotype. J is TRBJ2-2 and V is TRBV29-1; 7 nucleotides agree with TRBD1. V lost 6 bases and J lost 3; bases outside the gene matches: 7. The CDR3 covers 14 residues. Per germline, CDR1 SQVTM and CDR2 ANQGSEA. CDR3 in DNA: TGCAGCGTCCAGAACAGGGGTGACACCGGGGAGCTGTTTTTT. Its translation is CSVQNRGDTGELFF.

This clonotype has ten or more counts. The chain combines TRBV11-2 with TRBJ2-3; possible D gene TRBD1, 5 bases. V lost 5 bases and J 2 bases, leaving 11 bases between the germline ends. CDR1 and CDR2 (germline): SGHAT, FQNNGV. The CDR3 is 14 amino acids. In DNA, the CDR3 is TGTGCCAGCAGCCCAGGGCAGATCACAGATACGCAGTATTTT. It yields the protein CASSPGQITDTQYF.

Ten or more counts support this clonotype. The chain is built from TRBV2 and TRBJ2-3; 7 bases are shared with TRBD1. Germline loops: CDR1 SNHLY, CDR2 FYNNEI. The junction had 7 bases not matched to a gene; V was cut back by 6 bases and J by 1 base. The CDR3 has 15 residues. The CDR3 here is CASRQTGARTDTQYF. DNA for the CDR3: TGTGCCAGCAGGCAAACAGGGGCTCGCACAGATACGCAGTATTTT.

The V and J genes are TRBV5-4 and TRBJ1-6; D might be TRBD1 (6 bases). The germline V gene has CDR1 SGHNT and CDR2 YYREEE (reference sequence). This CDR3 spans 20 amino acids. With 4 bases removed from V and 1 base from J, the gap between germline ends came to 24 bases. CDR3 nucleotides: TGTGCCAGCAGCGGAAAGGACAGCACAACAATCGGGTCCTATAATTCACCCCTCCACTTT. This sequence encodes CASSGKDSTTIGSYNSPLHF.

This clonotype was detected a few times. This rearrangement joins TRBV30 to TRBJ2-7, with D possibly TRBD1 on 7 matching bases. The CDR3 is 15 amino acids. Trimming cost V 4 bases and J 0 bases, with 16 bases left between them. The germline CDR1 and CDR2 sequences are GTSNPN and SVGIG (reference sequence). The CDR3 bases are TGTGCCTGGACCGCTAGACAGGGAGGCTCCTACGAGCAGTACTTC. This translates into CAWTARQGGSYEQYF.

In this sample, this clonotype turned up many times. The chain combines TRBV3-1 with TRBJ1-4; D gene unclear. The CDR3 is 11 amino acids. The germline gives CDR1 LGHDT, CDR2 YNNKEL (reference sequence). Trimming stripped 6 bases from V and 8 bases from J, with 7 bases between. The CDR3 DNA reads TGTGCCAGCAGTCGCAAAGAAAAACTGTTTTTT. Encoded protein: CASSRKEKLFF.

This clonotype was counted at least ten times. The V and J genes are TRBV28 and TRBJ2-7, with 7 bases lining up with TRBD1. CDR3 length: 15 amino acids. Germline V gene data show CDR1 as MDHEN and CDR2 as SYDVKM. The ends lost 6 bases at V and 0 bases at J; junction bases unmatched: 8. The CDR3 here is CASSNRGSSSYEQYF. The CDR3 region has the DNA TGTGCCAGCAGCAACAGGGGATCTAGCTCCTACGAGCAGTACTTC.

The chain employs TRBV18 and TRBJ2-2; D perhaps matches TRBD2 (6 bases). The germline V gene has CDR1 KGHSH and CDR2 LQKENI. Trimming stripped 6 bases from V and 1 base from J, with 9 bases between. CDR3 length: 14 residues. Here the CDR3 reads CASSSGVNTGELFF. For the CDR3, the DNA is TGTGCCAGCTCTAGCGGTGTGAACACCGGGGAGCTGTTTTTT.

In this sample, this clonotype turned up a few times. CDR3 residues: CASSQAGGWLFF. CDR3 sequence (DNA): TGTGCCAGCAGCCAAGCCGGAGGGTGGCTGTTTTTT. The V call is TRBV3-1, the J call TRBJ1-4; D call uncertain. Deletions cut 1 base from V and 14 bases from J, with 11 bases between. The CDR3 extends over 12 amino acids. Germline V gene sequence: CDR1 LGHDT, CDR2 YNNKEL (reference sequence). Full variable domain (outside the CDR3, taken from reference TRBV3-1 and TRBJ1-4): DTAVSQTPKYLVTQMGNDKSIKCEQNLGHDTMYWYKQDSKKFLKIMFSYNNKELIINETVPNRFSPKSPDKAHLNLHINSLELGDSAVYFCASSQAGGWLFFGSGTQLSVL.

The table lists this clonotype with many counts. The CDR3 sequence is CASRRRAGIHEQYF. In DNA form, the CDR3 reads TGTGCCAGCAGACGCCGAGCGGGAATCCACGAGCAGTACTTC. The J gene is TRBJ2-7, the V gene TRBV28; 7 nucleotides agree with TRBD2. V was clipped by 6 bases and J by 5 bases; unmatched bases: 10. The CDR3 runs 14 residues. The germline V gene encodes CDR1 MDHEN and CDR2 SYDVKM.

In this sample, this clonotype turned up a few times. This is likely a read error, given that the CDR3 carries no conserved phenylalanine or tryptophan at its end. The chain combines TRBV6-1 with TRBJ2-5; possibly TRBD2 for D (6 bases). This CDR3 is 12 amino acids long. Germline values: CDR1 MNHNS, CDR2 SASEGT. Trimming took off 4 bases at V and 5 bases at J, with 8 bases between the two ends. Written as DNA, the CDR3 is TGTGCCAGCAGTGTGGCGGGGGAGACCCAGTACCTC. Encoded protein: CASSVAGETQYL.

The J gene is TRBJ1-1, the V gene TRBV27, with 8 positions matching TRBD1. V trimming: 6 bases; J trimming: 1 base; junction bases outside the gene matches: 7. Germline assignment: CDR1 MNHEY and CDR2 SMNVEV (reference sequence). This CDR3 region has 15 residues. CDR3 bases: TGTGCCAGCAGCCTTACGACAGGGGCGAACACTGAAGCTTTCTTT. It yields the protein CASSLTTGANTEAFF.

The chain combines TRBV5-4 with TRBJ2-1; 12 bases map to TRBD2. Germline V lookup: CDR1 SGHNT, CDR2 YYREEE (reference sequence). Trimming cost V 5 bases and J 7 bases; bases outside gene matches: 10. CDR3 length: 16 amino acids. As DNA, the CDR3 is TGTGCCAGCAGGGAACGACTAGCGGGAGCCACAAATGAGCAGTTCTTC. This encodes CASRERLAGATNEQFF. Combining the CDR3 with reference TRBV5-4 and TRBJ2-1 gives the whole variable domain ETGVTQSPTHLIKTRGQQVTLRCSSQSGHNTVSWYQQALGQGPQFIFQYYREEENGRGNFPPRFSGLQFPNYSSELNVNALELDDSALYLCASRERLAGATNEQFFGPGTRLTVL.

There are many counts of this clonotype. The rearrangement links TRBV7-2 to TRBJ2-5; 12 bases map to TRBD2. Germline V gene sequence: CDR1 SGHTA, CDR2 FQGNSA. Unmatched junction bases numbered 4, after V lost 1 base and J lost 7 bases. CDR3 length equals 15 residues. CDR3 nucleotides: TGTGCCAGCAGCTTAGTGACTAGCGGGAGAGGGACCCAGTACTTC. It encodes CASSLVTSGRGTQYF.

Ten or more counts support this clonotype. The CDR3 DNA reads as TGTGCCAGCAGTCCCCTCAGGGCTAGCGGCAAAGAGACCCAGTACTTC. Residues: CASSPLRASGKETQYF. V gene TRBV27 combines with J gene TRBJ2-5; 7 nucleotides line up with TRBD2. Germline CDR1 MNHEY, CDR2 SMNVEV (reference sequence). The CDR3 covers 16 residues. The V gene end was trimmed by 5 bases and the J gene end by 3 bases; junction bases not matched to a gene: 12.

This sequence joins TRBV25-1 and TRBJ2-5; D gene uncertain. V shed 8 bases and J shed 5 bases, with 15 bases lying between them. The CDR3 runs 13 residues. The germline V gene has CDR1 MGHDK and CDR2 SYGVNS. The CDR3 protein is CASQSSLRETQYF. The CDR3 nucleotides read TGTGCCAGCCAATCCAGCTTACGGGAGACCCAGTACTTC.

This rearrangement joins TRBV5-1 to TRBJ2-7, with 9 bases aligning to TRBD2. Germline values: CDR1 SGHRS, CDR2 YFSETQ. The CDR3 runs to 16 residues. Unmatched junction bases numbered 13, after V lost 3 bases and J lost 6 bases. For the CDR3, the DNA is TGCGCCAGCAGCTCAACCGGGACTAGCAATTTTGGCGAGCAGTACTTC. Its protein product is CASSSTGTSNFGEQYF.

The chain employs TRBV18 and TRBJ1-5; D remains unclear. The CDR3 consists of 16 residues. CDR1 and CDR2 from the germline V gene are KGHSH and LQKENI. V lost 2 bases to trimming and J lost 0 bases, with 11 bases between them. CDR3 bases: TGTGCCAGCTCACCAAGCGGAGTCCATAGCAATCAGCCCCAGCATTTT. Its translation: CASSPSGVHSNQPQHF.

The V call is TRBV5-4, the J call TRBJ2-3; TRBD1 agrees at 7 bases. Germline CDR1 reads SGHNT; CDR2 reads YYREEE (reference sequence). The CDR3 covers 15 residues. J gave up 4 bases and V 4 bases, and 9 bases lay outside the gene matches. The CDR3 here is CASSRTGTEADTQYF. The CDR3 nucleotides are TGTGCCAGCAGCCGGACGGGGACAGAAGCAGATACGCAGTATTTT.